The 25 T cell receptor beta chains reported below all come from one sample, sequenced in a study of blood T cell repertoires in COVID-19. TCRdb's table, derived via immunoSEQ multiplex PCR, lists solely in-frame clones and lacks some. This sample has approximately 230,000 clones, with about 90% found just once. The specimen sequenced was peripheral blood. These receptors were obtained from a man between 18 and 35 years old with active or convalescent COVID-19.

This chain uses TRBV11-2 with TRBJ2-7, with 8 bases that match TRBD1. This CDR3 has 12 residues. Germline V gene lookup returns CDR1 SGHAT and CDR2 FQNNGV. The V gene end was trimmed by 4 bases and the J gene end by 6 bases; junction bases not matched to a gene: 2. The CDR3 is CASSSGTGEQYF. DNA of the CDR3: TGTGCCAGCAGCTCCGGGACAGGCGAGCAGTACTTC.

This clone was seen only once. The gene calls are TRBV19 and TRBJ2-2, with TRBD1 as a possible D gene (6 bases). From germline, CDR1 is LNHDA and CDR2 SQIVND (reference sequence). The V and J ends lost 1 base and 6 bases respectively, with 12 bases between them. This CDR3 comprises 15 residues. The CDR3 loop is CASSIVDTGSGELFF. In nucleotides, the CDR3 is TGTGCCAGTAGTATAGTCGACACAGGGTCCGGGGAGCTGTTTTTT.

The rearrangement links TRBV5-4 to TRBJ1-4, with 7 bases lining up with TRBD1. The CDR3 sequence is 15 residues long. CDR1 and CDR2 from the germline V gene are SGHNT and YYREEE (reference sequence). V shed 4 bases, J shed 5 bases, and the junction held 8 bases outside the gene matches. For the CDR3, the DNA is TGTGCCAGCAGCCCTCAACGGGACAGCAATGAAAAACTGTTTTTT. This sequence encodes CASSPQRDSNEKLFF.

The chain links TRBV15 to TRBJ1-1, with 8 bases aligning to TRBD1. From germline, CDR1 is LNHNV and CDR2 YYDKDF (reference sequence). Unmatched junction bases numbered 5, after V lost 4 bases and J lost 4 bases. The CDR3 loop spans 14 amino acids. The CDR3 nucleotides read TGTGCCACCAGCACCAAGACAGGGGTCACTGAAGCTTTCTTT. It is translated as CATSTKTGVTEAFF.

The chain has TRBV11-2 and TRBJ1-6; 11 nucleotides line up with TRBD1. With 5 bases clipped from V and 9 bases from J, the junction kept 6 bases outside the gene matches. The CDR3 is made up of 15 amino acids. Germline V gene data show CDR1 as SGHAT and CDR2 as FQNNGV. The CDR3 DNA reads TGTGCCAGCAGCCCTGGACAGGGGGCGGTTTCACCCCTCCACTTT. Amino acid sequence: CASSPGQGAVSPLHF.

The chain employs TRBV12-5 and TRBJ1-1; D not resolved. The length of the CDR3 is 14 residues. V lost 1 base and J 4 bases, leaving 10 bases between the germline ends. The germline V gene encodes CDR1 LGHNT and CDR2 FRNRAP. CDR3 region: CASGLGGLGTEAFF. DNA of the CDR3: TGTGCTAGTGGTTTGGGAGGGTTGGGCACTGAAGCTTTCTTT.

The gene calls are TRBV7-3 and TRBJ2-2; a possible D gene is TRBD1 (6 bases). CDR3 length: 16 amino acids. Germline loops: CDR1 SGHTA, CDR2 FQGTGA. Trimming pared 4 bases from V and 4 bases from J, leaving 16 bases between. The CDR3 region has the DNA TGTGCCAGCAGCTCTCTTTTGGGGGCAGGCACCGGGGAGCTGTTTTTT. This sequence encodes CASSSLLGAGTGELFF.

The gene calls are TRBV25-1 and TRBJ2-2; 10 bases fit TRBD1. CDR1 MGHDK and CDR2 SYGVNS come from the germline V gene. This CDR3 is built from 16 residues. Trimming took 6 bases from V and 6 from J; bases not matched to a gene: 10. For the CDR3, the DNA is TGTGCCAGCAGGACCGGGACAGGGGTTGCCGCCGGGGAGCTGTTTTTT. Protein: CASRTGTGVAAGELFF. The variable domain in full, completed from reference TRBV25-1 and TRBJ2-2, reads EADIYQTPRYLVIGTGKKITLECSQTMGHDKMYWYQQDPGMELHLIHYSYGVNSTEKGDLSSESTVSRIRTEHFPLTLESARPSHTSQYLCASRTGTGVAAGELFFGEGSRLTVL.

The rearrangement uses TRBV18 and TRBJ2-1; tentatively, D is TRBD1 (5 bases). This CDR3 is 17 amino acids long. Germline values: CDR1 KGHSH, CDR2 LQKENI. V dropped 5 bases and J dropped 7 bases, with 24 bases sitting between them. The CDR3 loop is CASSEFTSLTGNNEQFF. The CDR3 nucleotides read TGTGCCAGCTCAGAATTTACTTCACTAACAGGCAATAATGAGCAGTTCTTC.

This rearrangement joins TRBV6-4 to TRBJ2-7, with 8 bases aligning to TRBD2. This CDR3 contains 14 residues. V dropped 6 bases and J dropped 4; count of bases not matched to a gene: 8. Looked up from germline, CDR1 is MRHNA and CDR2 is SNTAGT. CDR3 sequence: CASSPLAGGYEQYF. In nucleotides, the CDR3 is TGTGCCAGCAGCCCCTTGGCGGGAGGTTACGAGCAGTACTTC.

V and J are TRBV5-1 and TRBJ2-7, with 9 nucleotides matching TRBD2. The V gene end was trimmed by 0 bases and the J gene end by 5 bases; junction bases not matched to a gene: 6. This CDR3 is built from 15 residues. Germline CDR1 and CDR2: SGHRS and YFSETQ. The CDR3 region has the DNA TGCGCCAGCAGCTTGGTCGCGGGGGGGCCCCACGAGCAGTACTTC. It codes for CASSLVAGGPHEQYF.

The chain has TRBV28 and TRBJ2-5; D is possibly TRBD1 (5 bases). CDR3 length equals 15 residues. Trimming cost V 5 bases and J 1 base, with 14 bases left between them. Germline V gene lookup returns CDR1 MDHEN and CDR2 SYDVKM. The CDR3 sequence: CASSPWSGPQETQYF. The CDR3 region has the DNA TGTGCCAGCAGTCCATGGTCAGGGCCCCAAGAGACCCAGTACTTC.

V is TRBV7-2 and J is TRBJ1-1, with D perhaps TRBD1 (5 bases). There are 15 residues in the CDR3. The V and J ends lost 0 bases and 1 base respectively, with 9 bases between them. From germline, CDR1 is SGHTA and CDR2 FQGNSA. The CDR3 loop is CASSLASDRNTEAFF. DNA of the CDR3: TGTGCCAGCAGCTTAGCCTCAGACAGGAACACTGAAGCTTTCTTT.

V is TRBV28 and J is TRBJ2-1, with 8 bases that match TRBD2. The CDR3 covers 16 residues. V lost 6 bases to trimming and J lost 3 bases; unmatched junction nucleotides: 10. Germline assignment: CDR1 MDHEN and CDR2 SYDVKM. As DNA, the CDR3 is TGTGCCAGCAGATTAGCGGGATCACCCTTCTACAATGAGCAGTTCTTC. This sequence encodes CASRLAGSPFYNEQFF.

The J gene is TRBJ2-6, the V gene TRBV18, with D possibly being TRBD2 (5 bases). This CDR3 has 17 residues. CDR1 KGHSH and CDR2 LQKENI come from the germline V gene. The V end was cut by 6 bases, the J end by 4 bases, with 19 bases between. The CDR3 bases are TGTGCCAGCTCCCGTAGCGCGGGCCCGACCGGGGCCAACGTCCTGACTTTC. This sequence encodes CASSRSAGPTGANVLTF.

The chain uses TRBV6-2 or TRBV6-3 and TRBJ2-1; 7 bases align to TRBD2. This CDR3 contains 14 residues. V lost 5 bases to trimming and J lost 7 bases; unmatched junction nucleotides: 8. Germline assignment: CDR1 MNHEY and CDR2 SVGEGT. CDR3 nucleotide sequence: TGTGCCAGCAGTCCCGAGAGGGAGGGGAATGAGCAGTTCTTC. It yields the protein CASSPEREGNEQFF.

The chain is built from TRBV27 and TRBJ1-5; 7 bases line up with TRBD1. The CDR3 runs to 14 residues. CDR1 and CDR2 (germline): MNHEY, SMNVEV (reference sequence). The trim removed 5 bases at V and 3 bases at J, leaving 4 bases unmatched. This chain's CDR3 is CASSAGTDNQPQHF. The CDR3 DNA sequence: TGTGCCAGCAGTGCCGGGACAGACAATCAGCCCCAGCATTTT.

The chain is built from TRBV7-2 and TRBJ2-3, with D tentatively TRBD2 (6 bases). Germline assignment: CDR1 SGHTA and CDR2 FQGNSA. V was pared by 4 bases and J by 5 bases, with 13 bases between. The CDR3 contains 14 residues. The CDR3 nucleotides are TGTGCCAGCAGCTCGATACTAGCAGGAGATACGCAGTATTTT. Its translation is CASSSILAGDTQYF.

The rearrangement joins TRBV4-3 to TRBJ2-7, with D possibly matching TRBD2 (7 bases). Germline V lookup: CDR1 LGHNA, CDR2 YSLEER. V dropped 1 base and J dropped 0 bases, with 13 bases sitting between them. This CDR3 region has 16 residues. The DNA for the CDR3 is TGCGCCAGCAGCCAAGGCTGGGGGGGCAGCTCCTACGAGCAGTACTTC. Translation: CASSQGWGGSSYEQYF.

This chain uses TRBV29-1 with TRBJ2-7, with D hard to call. The germline V gene encodes CDR1 SQVTM and CDR2 ANQGSEA. The germline V and J ends were trimmed by 0 bases and 0 bases, with 6 bases remaining between them. The CDR3 is 13 amino acids. CDR3 in DNA: TGCAGCGTTGAAGATCAGTTCTCCTACGAGCAGTACTTC. Protein sequence: CSVEDQFSYEQYF.

The genes are TRBV2 and TRBJ1-4, with no clear D. This CDR3 comprises 13 residues. CDR1 and CDR2 from the germline V gene are SNHLY and FYNNEI. V lost 6 bases and J 8 bases, leaving 13 bases between the germline ends. CDR3 nucleotide sequence: TGTGCCAGCAGGTCTGAGGGCACGGAAAAACTGTTTTTT. Translated, it gives CASRSEGTEKLFF.

This chain uses TRBV5-6 with TRBJ1-1; tentative D call: TRBD1 (6 bases). The V end lost 1 base, the J end lost 5 bases, and 15 bases lay between the germline ends. The CDR3 runs 15 residues. CDR1 and CDR2 (germline): SGHDT, YYEEEE. The CDR3 reads CASSLSQGWNTEAFF. In DNA, the CDR3 is TGTGCCAGCAGCTTGAGTCAGGGGTGGAATACTGAAGCTTTCTTT. The whole variable domain, remainder taken from reference TRBV5-6 and TRBJ1-1, is DAGVTQSPTHLIKTRGQQVTLRCSPKSGHDTVSWYQQALGQGPQFIFQYYEEEERQRGNFPDRFSGHQFPNYSSELNVNALLLGDSALYLCASSLSQGWNTEAFFGQGTRLTVV.

V and J are TRBV4-3 and TRBJ2-7; 9 positions agree with TRBD1. Germline V gene data show CDR1 as LGHNA and CDR2 as YSLEER. The V segment lost 0 bases and the J segment 2 bases; nucleotides outside the gene matches: 5. The CDR3 has 16 residues. CDR3 nucleotide sequence: TGCGCCAGCAGCCAAGATAGACAGGGGGAGACCTACGAGCAGTACTTC. Its protein product is CASSQDRQGETYEQYF.

This chain uses TRBV12-3 or TRBV12-4 with TRBJ2-7, with D possibly being TRBD1 (6 bases). The CDR3 is 11 amino acids. V shed 5 bases and J shed 8 bases, with 10 bases lying between them. The CDR3: CASSLQGKQYF. CDR3 nucleotides: TGTGCCAGCAGTCTTCAGGGGAAGCAGTACTTC.

The V gene is TRBV11-2, the J gene TRBJ1-1, with D perhaps TRBD1 (5 bases). CDR3 length equals 14 residues. The germline V gene has CDR1 SGHAT and CDR2 FQNNGV. The V end lost 3 bases, the J end lost 0 bases, and 8 bases lay between the germline ends. CDR3 DNA: TGTGCCAGCAGCTTGGACACGTTGAACACTGAAGCTTTCTTT. This codes for CASSLDTLNTEAFF.